These 3 T cell receptor beta chains were all obtained from the same sample, sequenced in a study of T cells in Graves' hyperthyroidism and ophthalmopathy. Amplified regions were TCR beta CDR3 sequences from RNA transcripts. An initial round of RT-PCR targeting the TCR CDR3 relied on the HTBI primer set. TCRdb reprocessed the multiplex PCR reads with MiXCR, giving one entry per CDR3 protein. The sample includes hundreds of thousands of distinct CDR3 sequences, 13% to 15% of them seen just once. Material for sequencing was blood. These TCRs come from a woman between 18 and 29 years old with Graves' hyperthyroidism.

There are many counts of this clonotype. The chain recombines TRBV7-8 with TRBJ2-7; 14 nucleotides agree with TRBD2. Losses at the gene ends were 5 bases for V and 2 bases for J; bases not matched to a gene: 5. This CDR3 has 16 residues. The germline V gene encodes CDR1 SGHVS and CDR2 FQNEAQ. CDR3 residues: CASSPRLAGGPYEQYF. CDR3 bases: TGTGCCAGCAGCCCTCGACTAGCGGGAGGGCCCTACGAGCAGTACTTC.

Many counts were recorded for this clonotype. The chain links TRBV6-1 to TRBJ2-6; D not resolved. Germline loops: CDR1 MNHNS, CDR2 SASEGT. With 6 bases removed from V and 0 bases from J, the gap between germline ends came to 12 bases. The length of the CDR3 is 16 residues. CDR3 region: CASRRTSSSGANVLTF. CDR3 sequence (DNA): TGTGCCAGCAGGCGGACCAGCAGCTCTGGGGCCAACGTCCTGACTTTC.

The rearrangement uses TRBV28 and TRBJ2-3; no definite D call. The germline gives CDR1 MDHEN, CDR2 SYDVKM. CDR3 size: 12 residues. The germline V and J ends were trimmed by 5 bases and 5 bases, with 8 bases remaining between them. The CDR3 region is CASSVLGDTQYF. As DNA, the CDR3 is TGTGCCAGCAGTGTCTTAGGAGATACGCAGTATTTT.